What follows describes a single TCR beta chain. The sample belongs to a study of blood T cell repertoires in COVID-19. Clones were read by immunoSEQ multiplex PCR, and TCRdb kept only the in-frame ones, dropping some. The sample carries tens of thousands of clones, 80% to 90% recorded once. Germline V gives CDR1 LGHDT, CDR2 YNNKEL (reference sequence). The CDR3 is 14 residues long. The V segment lost 6 bases and the J segment 4 bases; nucleotides outside the gene matches: 6. The sample comprised peripheral blood. The chain has TRBV3-1 (or the pseudogene TRBV3-2) and TRBJ1-1; 9 bases line up with TRBD1. The clonotype originates from a human donor in a cohort sampled during active COVID-19. This CDR3 reads CASRGTGRSTEAFF. As DNA, the CDR3 is TGTGCCAGCAGAGGGACAGGGAGAAGCACTGAAGCTTTCTTT.